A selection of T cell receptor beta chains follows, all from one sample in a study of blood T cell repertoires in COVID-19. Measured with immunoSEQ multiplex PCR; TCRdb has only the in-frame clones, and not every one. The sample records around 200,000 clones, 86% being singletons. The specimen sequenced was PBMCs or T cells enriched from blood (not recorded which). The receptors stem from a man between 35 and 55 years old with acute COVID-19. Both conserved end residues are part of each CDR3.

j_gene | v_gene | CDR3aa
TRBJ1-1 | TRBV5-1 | CASRPQGDPNTEAFF
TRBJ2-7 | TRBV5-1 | CASSLGTSGYEQYF
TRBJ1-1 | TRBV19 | CASSLDMLNTEAFF
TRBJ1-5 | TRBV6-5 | CASGLGGLGNQPQHF
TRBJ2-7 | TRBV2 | CASSGDRGGEQYF
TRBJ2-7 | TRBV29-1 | CSVVGRVEQYF
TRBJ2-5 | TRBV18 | CASSPTQEAQYF
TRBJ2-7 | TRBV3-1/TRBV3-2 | CASSQSSAGNYEQYF
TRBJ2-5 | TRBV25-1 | CASSVWTKYQETQYF
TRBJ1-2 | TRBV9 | CASRDIWGDYGYTF
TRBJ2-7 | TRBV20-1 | CSASKAGIVEQYF
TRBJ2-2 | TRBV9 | CASSVGGRAIGELFF
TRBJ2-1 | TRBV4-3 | CASSQRVAGVHEQFF
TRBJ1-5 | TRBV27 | CATGRGGERPQHF
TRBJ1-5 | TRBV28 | CASTAQGGNQPQHF
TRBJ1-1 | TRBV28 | CASSSPGTGGTEAFF
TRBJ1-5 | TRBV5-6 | CASSLFQGATKPQHF
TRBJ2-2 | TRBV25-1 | CASSDSGTPNTGELFF
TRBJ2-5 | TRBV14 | CASSQGGSQYF
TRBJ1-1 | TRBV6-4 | CASRPLQGNTEAFF